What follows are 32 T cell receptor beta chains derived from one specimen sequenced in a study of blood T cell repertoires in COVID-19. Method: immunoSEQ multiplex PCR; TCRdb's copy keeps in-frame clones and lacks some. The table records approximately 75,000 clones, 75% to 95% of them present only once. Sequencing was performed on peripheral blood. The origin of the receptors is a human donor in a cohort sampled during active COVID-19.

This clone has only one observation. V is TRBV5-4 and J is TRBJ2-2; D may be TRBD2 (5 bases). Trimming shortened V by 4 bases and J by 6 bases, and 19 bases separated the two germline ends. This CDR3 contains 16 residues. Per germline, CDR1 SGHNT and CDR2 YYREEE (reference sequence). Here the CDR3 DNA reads TGTGCCAGCAGCCAAGGTGGTGGTAGAGGGCCCGGGGAGCTGTTTTTT. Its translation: CASSQGGGRGPGELFF.

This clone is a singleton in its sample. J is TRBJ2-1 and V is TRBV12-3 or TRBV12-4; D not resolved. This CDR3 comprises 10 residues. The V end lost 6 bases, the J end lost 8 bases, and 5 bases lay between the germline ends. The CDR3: CASSRDEQFF. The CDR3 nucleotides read TGTGCCAGCAGCCGAGATGAGCAGTTCTTC.

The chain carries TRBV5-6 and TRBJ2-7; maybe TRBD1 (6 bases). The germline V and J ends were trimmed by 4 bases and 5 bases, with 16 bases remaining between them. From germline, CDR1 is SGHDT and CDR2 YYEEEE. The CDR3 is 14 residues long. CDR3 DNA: TGTGCCAGCAGCCCGGGCAGGGGCAGGAACGAGCAGTACTTC. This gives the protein CASSPGRGRNEQYF.

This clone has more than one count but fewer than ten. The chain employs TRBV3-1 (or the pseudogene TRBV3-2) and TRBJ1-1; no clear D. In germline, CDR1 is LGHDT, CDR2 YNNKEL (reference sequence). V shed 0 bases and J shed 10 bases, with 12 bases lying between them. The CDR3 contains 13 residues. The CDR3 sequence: CASSQDSSRPAFF. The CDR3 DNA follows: TGTGCCAGCAGCCAAGATAGCTCGCGCCCAGCTTTCTTT.

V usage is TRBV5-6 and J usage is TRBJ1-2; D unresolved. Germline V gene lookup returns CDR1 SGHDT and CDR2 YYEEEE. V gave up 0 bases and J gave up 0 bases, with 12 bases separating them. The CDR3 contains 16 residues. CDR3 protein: CASSLEVGRTNYGYTF. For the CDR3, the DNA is TGTGCCAGCAGCTTGGAGGTGGGCCGAACTAACTATGGCTACACCTTC.

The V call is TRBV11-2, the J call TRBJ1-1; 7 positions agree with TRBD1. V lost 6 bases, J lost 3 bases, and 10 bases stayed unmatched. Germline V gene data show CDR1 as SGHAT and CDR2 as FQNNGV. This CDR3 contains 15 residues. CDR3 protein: CASRIGTDTYTEAFF. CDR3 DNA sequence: TGTGCCAGCAGGATCGGGACAGATACATACACTGAAGCTTTCTTT.

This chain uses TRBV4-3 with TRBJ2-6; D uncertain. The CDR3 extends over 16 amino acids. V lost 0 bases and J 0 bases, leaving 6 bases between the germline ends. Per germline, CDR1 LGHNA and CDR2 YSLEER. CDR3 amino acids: CASSQDPFSGANVLTF. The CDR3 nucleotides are TGCGCCAGCAGCCAAGATCCATTCTCTGGGGCCAACGTCCTGACTTTC.

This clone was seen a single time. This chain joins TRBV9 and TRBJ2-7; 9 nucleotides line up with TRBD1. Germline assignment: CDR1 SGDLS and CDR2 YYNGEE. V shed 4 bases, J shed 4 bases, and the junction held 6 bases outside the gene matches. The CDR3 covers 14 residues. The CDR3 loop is CASSPLGTGYEQYF. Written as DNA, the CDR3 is TGTGCCAGCAGCCCTCTGGGGACAGGGTACGAGCAGTACTTC. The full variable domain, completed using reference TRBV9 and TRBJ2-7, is DSGVTQTPKHLITATGQRVTLRCSPRSGDLSVYWYQQSLDQGLQFLIQYYNGEERAKGNILERFSAQQFPDLHSELNLSSLELGDSALYFCASSPLGTGYEQYFGPGTRLTVT.

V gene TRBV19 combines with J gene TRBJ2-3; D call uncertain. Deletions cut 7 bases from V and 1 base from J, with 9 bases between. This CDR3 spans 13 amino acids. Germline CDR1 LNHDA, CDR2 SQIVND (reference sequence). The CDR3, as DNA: TGTGCCAGTAAAATCACAGGCACAGATACGCAGTATTTT. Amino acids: CASKITGTDTQYF.

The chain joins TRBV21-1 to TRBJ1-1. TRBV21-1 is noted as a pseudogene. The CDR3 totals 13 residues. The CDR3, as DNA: TGTGCCAGCCTACAGTGGGGGAGGCCTGAAGCTTTCTTT. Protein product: CASLQWGRPEAFF.

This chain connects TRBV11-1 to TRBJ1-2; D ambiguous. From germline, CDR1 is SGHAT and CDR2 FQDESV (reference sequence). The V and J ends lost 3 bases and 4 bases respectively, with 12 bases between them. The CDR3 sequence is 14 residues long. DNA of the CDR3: TGTGCCAGCAGCTTCGCAGGAGGGTTCTATGGCTACACCTTC. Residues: CASSFAGGFYGYTF.

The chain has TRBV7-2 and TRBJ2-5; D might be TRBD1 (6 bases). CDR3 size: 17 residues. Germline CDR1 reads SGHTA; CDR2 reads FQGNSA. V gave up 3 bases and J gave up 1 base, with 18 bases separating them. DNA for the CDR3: TGTGCCAGCAGCTTGGTGAAGACAGGAATGGGCCAAGAGACCCAGTACTTC. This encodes CASSLVKTGMGQETQYF.

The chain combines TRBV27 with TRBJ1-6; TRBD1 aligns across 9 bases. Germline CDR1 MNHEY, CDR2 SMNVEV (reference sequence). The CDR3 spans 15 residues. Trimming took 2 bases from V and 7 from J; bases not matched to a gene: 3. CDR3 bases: TGTGCCAGCAGTTTAGTGGGACAGGGAAATTCACCCCTCCACTTT. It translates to CASSLVGQGNSPLHF.

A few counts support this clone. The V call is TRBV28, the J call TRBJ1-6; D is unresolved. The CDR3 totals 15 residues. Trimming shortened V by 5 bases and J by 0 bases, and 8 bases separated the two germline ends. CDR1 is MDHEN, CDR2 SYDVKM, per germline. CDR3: CASSTRSSYNSPLHF. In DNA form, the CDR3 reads TGTGCCAGCAGTACGAGAAGCTCCTATAATTCACCCCTCCACTTT.

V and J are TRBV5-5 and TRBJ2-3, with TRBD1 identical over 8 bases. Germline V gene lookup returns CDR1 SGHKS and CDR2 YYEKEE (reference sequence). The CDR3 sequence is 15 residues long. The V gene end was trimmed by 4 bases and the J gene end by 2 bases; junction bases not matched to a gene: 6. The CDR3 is CASSPGQGTTDTQYF. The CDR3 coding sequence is TGTGCCAGCAGCCCCGGACAGGGAACCACAGATACGCAGTATTTT.

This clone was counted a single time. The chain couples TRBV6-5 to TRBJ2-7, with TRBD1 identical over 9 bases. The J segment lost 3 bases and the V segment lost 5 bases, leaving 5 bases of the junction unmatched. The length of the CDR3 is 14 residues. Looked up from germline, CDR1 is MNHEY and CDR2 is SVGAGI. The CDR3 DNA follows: TGTGCCAGCAGTCCCCGGGACAGGGTCTACGAGCAGTACTTC. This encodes CASSPRDRVYEQYF.

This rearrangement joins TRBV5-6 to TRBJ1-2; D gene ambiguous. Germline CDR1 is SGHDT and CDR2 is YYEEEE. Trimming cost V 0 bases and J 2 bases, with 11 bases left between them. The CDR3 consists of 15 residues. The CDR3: CASSLVAGVNYGYTF. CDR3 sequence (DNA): TGTGCCAGCAGCTTGGTCGCAGGTGTAAACTATGGCTACACCTTC.

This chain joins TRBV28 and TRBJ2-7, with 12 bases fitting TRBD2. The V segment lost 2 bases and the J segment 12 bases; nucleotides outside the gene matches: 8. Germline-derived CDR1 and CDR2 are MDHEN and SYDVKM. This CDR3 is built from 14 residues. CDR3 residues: CASSLGLAGLGWYF. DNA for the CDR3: TGTGCCAGCAGTTTAGGACTAGCGGGGCTTGGGTGGTACTTC.

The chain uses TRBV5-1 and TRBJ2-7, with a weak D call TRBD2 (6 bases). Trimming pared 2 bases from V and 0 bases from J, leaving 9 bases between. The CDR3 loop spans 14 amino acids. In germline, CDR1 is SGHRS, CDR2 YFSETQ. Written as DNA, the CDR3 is TGCGCCAGCAGCTTCGGGGGAGCCTCCTACGAGCAGTACTTC. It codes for CASSFGGASYEQYF. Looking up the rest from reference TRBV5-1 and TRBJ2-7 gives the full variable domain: KAGVTQTPRYLIKTRGQQVTLSCSPISGHRSVSWYQQTPGQGLQFLFEYFSETQRNKGNFPGRFSGRQFSNSRSEMNVSTLELGDSALYLCASSFGGASYEQYFGPGTRLTVT.

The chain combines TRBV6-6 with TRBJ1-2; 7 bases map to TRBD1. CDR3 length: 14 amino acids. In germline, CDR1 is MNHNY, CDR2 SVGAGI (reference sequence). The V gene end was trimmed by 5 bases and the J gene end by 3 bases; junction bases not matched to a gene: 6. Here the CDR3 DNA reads TGTGCCAGCAGTCCACGGGACAGCTACTATGGCTACACCTTC. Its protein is CASSPRDSYYGYTF.

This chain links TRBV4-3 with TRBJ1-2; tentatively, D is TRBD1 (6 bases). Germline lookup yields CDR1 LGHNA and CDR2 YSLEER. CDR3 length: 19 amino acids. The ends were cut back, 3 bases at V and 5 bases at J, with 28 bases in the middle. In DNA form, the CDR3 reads TGCGCCAGCAGCCAGGTTTTCCTCGGGACCGGGGACAAGGGGTATGGCTACACCTTC. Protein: CASSQVFLGTGDKGYGYTF.

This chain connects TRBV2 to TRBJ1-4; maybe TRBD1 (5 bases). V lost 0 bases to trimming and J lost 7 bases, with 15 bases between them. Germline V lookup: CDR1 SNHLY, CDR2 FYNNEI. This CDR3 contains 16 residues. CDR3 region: CASSEARRQLSEKLFF. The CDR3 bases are TGTGCCAGCAGTGAAGCTCGGCGACAGCTGTCTGAAAAACTGTTTTTT. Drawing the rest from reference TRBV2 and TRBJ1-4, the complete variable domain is EPEVTQTPSHQVTQMGQEVILRCVPISNHLYFYWYRQILGQKVEFLVSFYNNEISEKSEIFDDQFSVERPDGSNFTLKIRSTKLEDSAMYFCASSEARRQLSEKLFFGSGTQLSVL.

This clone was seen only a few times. CDR3 in DNA: TGTGCCAGCAGCCCTCGACTAGCGGGTTACGAGCAGTACTTC. Its protein product is CASSPRLAGYEQYF. This chain links TRBV5-8 with TRBJ2-7; 10 bases fit TRBD2. Germline lookup yields CDR1 SGHTS and CDR2 YDEGEE. V dropped 4 bases and J dropped 4; count of bases not matched to a gene: 5. The CDR3 spans 14 residues.

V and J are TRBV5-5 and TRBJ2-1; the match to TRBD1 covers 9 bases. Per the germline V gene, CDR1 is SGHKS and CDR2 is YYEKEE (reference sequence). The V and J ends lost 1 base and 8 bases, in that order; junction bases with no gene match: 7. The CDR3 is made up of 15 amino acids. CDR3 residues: CASSLWGQGVDEQFF. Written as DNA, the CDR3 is TGTGCCAGCAGCTTGTGGGGACAGGGTGTCGATGAGCAGTTCTTC.

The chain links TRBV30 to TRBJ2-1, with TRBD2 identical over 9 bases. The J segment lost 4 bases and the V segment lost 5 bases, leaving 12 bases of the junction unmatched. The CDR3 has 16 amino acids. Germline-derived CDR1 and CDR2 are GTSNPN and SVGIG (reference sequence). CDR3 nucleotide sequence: TGTGCCTGGGGGGGGCAGGGGCTAGCGGGGTACAATGAGCAGTTCTTC. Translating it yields CAWGGQGLAGYNEQFF.

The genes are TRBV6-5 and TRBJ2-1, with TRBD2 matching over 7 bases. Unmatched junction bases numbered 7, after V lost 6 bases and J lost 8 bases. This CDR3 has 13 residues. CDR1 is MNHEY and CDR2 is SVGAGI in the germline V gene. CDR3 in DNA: TGTGCCAGCAGCTCGATAGCGGGCTATGAGCAGTTCTTC. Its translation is CASSSIAGYEQFF.

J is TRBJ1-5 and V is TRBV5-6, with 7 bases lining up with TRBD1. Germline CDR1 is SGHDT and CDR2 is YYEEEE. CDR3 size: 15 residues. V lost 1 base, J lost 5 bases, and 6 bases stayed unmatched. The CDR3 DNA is TGTGCCAGCAGCTTGTCAGGGGGAGAGTATCAGCCCCAGCATTTT. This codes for CASSLSGGEYQPQHF.

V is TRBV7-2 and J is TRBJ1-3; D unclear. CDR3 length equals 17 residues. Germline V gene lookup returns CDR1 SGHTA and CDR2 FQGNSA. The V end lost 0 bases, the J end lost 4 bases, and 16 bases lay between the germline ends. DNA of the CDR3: TGTGCCAGCAGCTTAGCTCGGGGTCGGGCCATCGGAAACACCATATATTTT. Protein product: CASSLARGRAIGNTIYF. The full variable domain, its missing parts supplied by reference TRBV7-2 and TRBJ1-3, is GAGVSQSPSNKVTEKGKDVELRCDPISGHTALYWYRQSLGQGLEFLIYFQGNSAPDKSGLPSDRFSAERTGGSVSTLTIQRTQQEDSAVYLCASSLARGRAIGNTIYFGEGSWLTVV.

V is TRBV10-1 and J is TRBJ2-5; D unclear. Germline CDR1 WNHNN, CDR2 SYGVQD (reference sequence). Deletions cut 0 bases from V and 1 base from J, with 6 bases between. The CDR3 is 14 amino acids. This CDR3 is CASSESRGQETQYF. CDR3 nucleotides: TGCGCCAGCAGTGAGTCGAGAGGCCAAGAGACCCAGTACTTC.

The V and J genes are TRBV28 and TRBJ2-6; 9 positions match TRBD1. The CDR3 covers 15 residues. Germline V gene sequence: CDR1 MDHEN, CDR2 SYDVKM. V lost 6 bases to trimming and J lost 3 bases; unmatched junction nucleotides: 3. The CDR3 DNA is TGTGCCAGCAGGCGGACAGGGGATGGGGCCAACGTCCTGACTTTC. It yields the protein CASRRTGDGANVLTF. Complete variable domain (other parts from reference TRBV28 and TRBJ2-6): DVKVTQSSRYLVKRTGEKVFLECVQDMDHENMFWYRQDPGLGLRLIYFSYDVKMKEKGDIPEGYSVSREKKERFSLILESASTNQTSMYLCASRRTGDGANVLTFGAGSRLTVL.

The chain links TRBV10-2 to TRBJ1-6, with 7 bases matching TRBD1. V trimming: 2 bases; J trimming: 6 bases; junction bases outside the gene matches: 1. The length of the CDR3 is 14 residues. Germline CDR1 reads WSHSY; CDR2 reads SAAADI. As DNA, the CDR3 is TGCGCCAGCAGTGAGCAGGGGGGTAATTCACCCCTCCACTTT. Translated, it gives CASSEQGGNSPLHF.

DNA for the CDR3: TGTGCCAGCAGTTACAGGGCGGGGAACGAAGGCTACGAGCAGTACTTC. This gives the protein CASSYRAGNEGYEQYF. V gene TRBV6-5 combines with J gene TRBJ2-7, with D maybe TRBD2 (6 bases). From germline, CDR1 is MNHEY and CDR2 SVGAGI. This CDR3 is 16 amino acids long. The V and J ends lost 2 bases and 3 bases respectively, with 17 bases between them.